The 18 T cell receptor beta chains reported below all come from one sample, sequenced in a study of control samples from healthy donors and cancer patients. Generated by immunoSEQ multiplex PCR, the TCRdb table keeps only in-frame clones and is missing some. The repertoire holds some 65,000 clones, with roughly 84% as singletons. Sequencing was performed on PBMCs. The source is a woman in her fifties or sixties with lung cancer.

The chain has TRBV7-2 and TRBJ1-1; D is undetermined. Per germline, CDR1 SGHTA and CDR2 FQGNSA. This CDR3 comprises 14 residues. Trimming pared 4 bases from V and 1 base from J, leaving 10 bases between. The CDR3 loop reads CASSSRLGNTEAFF. The CDR3 DNA reads TGTGCCAGCAGCTCCCGACTGGGGAACACTGAAGCTTTCTTT.

The CDR3 here is CASSPSRDQQVGGYTF. The CDR3 DNA reads TGCGCCAGCAGCCCTTCCCGCGATCAACAGGTGGGGGGCTACACCTTC. The genes are TRBV4-3 and TRBJ1-2; possible D gene TRBD1, 5 bases. The CDR3 extends over 16 amino acids. Germline V CDR1 and CDR2: LGHNA, YSLEER. The V and J ends lost 4 bases and 8 bases respectively, with 23 bases between them.

The chain combines TRBV7-2 with TRBJ1-2; no clear D. Germline CDR1 is SGHTA and CDR2 is FQGNSA. Trimming left V 1 base short and J 8 bases short, with 14 bases between. The CDR3 is 14 residues long. CDR3 sequence: CASSLVKRVQGYTF. The CDR3 DNA sequence: TGTGCCAGCAGCTTAGTCAAGAGGGTGCAGGGCTACACCTTC.

This clone came up a few times. The chain couples TRBV5-1 to TRBJ1-4; D not resolved. Germline lookup yields CDR1 SGHRS and CDR2 YFSETQ. V lost 0 bases and J lost 5, with 11 bases in between. This CDR3 has 15 amino acids. The chain's CDR3 is CASSLVGLRNEKLFF. CDR3 nucleotide sequence: TGCGCCAGCAGCTTGGTCGGACTTAGGAATGAAAAACTGTTTTTT.

The chain uses TRBV15 and TRBJ1-5, with D perhaps TRBD1 (5 bases). Germline V gene sequence: CDR1 LNHNV, CDR2 YYDKDF (reference sequence). V lost 2 bases to trimming and J lost 2 bases, with 16 bases between them. This CDR3 has 17 amino acids. This CDR3 reads CATSRLSMGGGNQPQHF. In DNA, the CDR3 is TGTGCCACCAGCAGACTCTCCATGGGGGGGGGCAATCAGCCCCAGCATTTT.

This clone has just a few counts. The V call is TRBV7-9, the J call TRBJ2-6; D gene uncertain. Germline-derived CDR1 and CDR2 are SEHNR and FQNEAQ (reference sequence). CDR3 length: 15 residues. With 2 bases removed from V and 0 bases from J, the gap between germline ends came to 5 bases. The CDR3 region has the DNA TGTGCCAGCAGCTTAAGAGTCTCTGGGGCCAACGTCCTGACTTTC. Translating it yields CASSLRVSGANVLTF.

A single count supports this clone. V gene TRBV4-2 combines with J gene TRBJ1-5; 12 nucleotides match TRBD1. The CDR3 spans 15 residues. Trimming removed 8 bases from V and 6 bases from J; junction bases left unmatched: 8. Germline CDR1 is LGHNA and CDR2 is YNFKEQ. The CDR3 nucleotides read TGTGCCAGCCAGTTTGGGACAGGGGGCCCTCAGCCCCAGCATTTT. Its translation is CASQFGTGGPQPQHF.

This clone was detected once. The V and J genes are TRBV18 and TRBJ1-5; 8 bases map to TRBD1. CDR1 KGHSH and CDR2 LQKENI come from the germline V gene. The CDR3 contains 15 residues. V gave up 3 bases and J gave up 5 bases; unmatched junction bases: 6. CDR3 region: CASSPDRGRDQPQHF. In nucleotides, the CDR3 is TGTGCCAGCTCACCTGACAGGGGTAGAGATCAGCCCCAGCATTTT.

CDR3 nucleotides: TGTGCCAGCAGCCAGTCTCAATTCGGGACAGGGGGATCTTACGAGCAGTACTTC. Encoded protein: CASSQSQFGTGGSYEQYF. The chain uses TRBV3-1 (or the pseudogene TRBV3-2) and TRBJ2-7, with 11 bases aligning to TRBD1. Germline CDR1 LGHDT, CDR2 YNNKEL (reference sequence). V dropped 3 bases and J dropped 4; count of bases not matched to a gene: 14. The CDR3 length is 18 residues.

V usage is TRBV7-2 and J usage is TRBJ2-5, with D unclear. The CDR3 totals 13 residues. Trimming took off 7 bases at V and 3 bases at J, with 12 bases between the two ends. Germline lookup yields CDR1 SGHTA and CDR2 FQGNSA. The CDR3 DNA sequence: TGTGCCAGCACCCCAATGGTGGAAGAGACCCAGTACTTC. Translated: CASTPMVEETQYF.

For the CDR3, the DNA is TGTGCCAGCAGCCAAGCAGGGGGCTTGAAGGCTTTCTTT. Protein: CASSQAGGLKAFF. The V gene is TRBV3-1 (or the pseudogene TRBV3-2), the J gene TRBJ1-1, with 8 bases aligning to TRBD1. CDR3 length equals 13 residues. The ends lost 1 base at V and 11 bases at J; junction bases unmatched: 6. Germline CDR1 is LGHDT and CDR2 is YNNKEL (reference sequence).

V usage is TRBV4-1 and J usage is TRBJ1-2, with D possibly TRBD1 on 6 matching bases. Between the trimmed V and J ends, which lost 2 bases and 0 bases, there was a span of 7 bases. CDR3 length: 14 residues. In germline, CDR1 is MGHRA, CDR2 YSYEKL. The CDR3 coding sequence is TGCGCCAGCAGCCAACAGGGGACTAACTATGGCTACACCTTC. The encoded protein is CASSQQGTNYGYTF.

This clone came up a few times. The chain uses TRBV6-1 and TRBJ1-1; D unclear. From germline, CDR1 is MNHNS and CDR2 SASEGT. V lost 3 bases, J lost 4 bases, and 9 bases lay in between. The CDR3 runs to 13 residues. CDR3 sequence (DNA): TGTGCCAGCAGTGAGTTACTGACCACTGAAGCTTTCTTT. Translation gives CASSELLTTEAFF.

The chain joins TRBV7-3 to TRBJ2-5, with D tentatively TRBD1 (6 bases). The length of the CDR3 is 12 residues. Trimming removed 0 bases at V and 9 bases at J, with 8 bases between. Germline V CDR1 and CDR2: SGHTA, FQGTGA. Here the CDR3 reads CASSLTGAAQYF. CDR3 DNA: TGTGCCAGCAGCTTAACGGGGGCTGCCCAGTACTTC.

The chain employs TRBV11-2 and TRBJ1-2; no clear D gene. CDR3 length: 15 amino acids. From germline, CDR1 is SGHAT and CDR2 FQNNGV. V was trimmed by 5 bases and J by 0 bases, leaving 13 bases between them. In DNA form, the CDR3 reads TGTGCCAGCAGCCCGGTCGCAGGAGCTAACTATGGCTACACCTTC. Translated: CASSPVAGANYGYTF.

CDR3 nucleotide sequence: TGTGCCAGCAGTTTGGGAGGGGCTTATGGTGGAAACACCATATATTTT. As protein: CASSLGGAYGGNTIYF. This rearrangement joins TRBV6-5 to TRBJ1-3; maybe TRBD1 (5 bases). Deletions cut 4 bases from V and 3 bases from J, with 16 bases between. The germline V gene encodes CDR1 MNHEY and CDR2 SVGAGI. The CDR3 is 16 amino acids.

This chain links TRBV14 with TRBJ1-2, with no clear D. Germline assignment: CDR1 SGHDN and CDR2 FVKESK. The CDR3 contains 13 residues. V was clipped by 5 bases and J by 8 bases, with 15 bases between them. CDR3 sequence reads: CASSSDPGRGYTF. The CDR3 DNA sequence: TGTGCCAGCAGCTCGGACCCAGGACGCGGCTACACCTTC.

The chain couples TRBV4-2 to TRBJ1-3; possible D gene TRBD1, 6 bases. Germline-derived CDR1 and CDR2 are LGHNA and YNFKEQ. The germline V and J ends were trimmed by 3 bases and 2 bases, with 11 bases remaining between them. The CDR3 loop spans 15 amino acids. CDR3 in DNA: TGTGCCAGCAGCCAGGGAACAGGGACTGGAAACACCATATATTTT. Translated: CASSQGTGTGNTIYF.